By its share, the clone carrying this T cell receptor beta chain is large. Antigen: not known. These data originate in a study of T cell repertoires in aging, cancer and after chemotherapy. Across the study: Pre- and post-chemotherapy samples were paired from glioblastoma patients treated with temozolomide-based therapy. Study-level findings and limits: Age-matched healthy donors had significantly more diverse, less clonal blood TCR repertoires than untreated cancer patients. Healthy donors lost TCR diversity with age mainly through richness, cancer patients through richness and evenness. In each cancer cohort, median generation probability increased across chemotherapy, suggesting thymic output rebounded.

The V gene end was trimmed by 5 bases and the J gene end by 6 bases; junction bases not matched to a gene: 7. This CDR3 is 14 amino acids long. Germline CDR1 is SGHVS and CDR2 is FNYEAQ. Multiplex touch-down PCR with TRB-A/B primers amplified rearranged V-D-J TRB sequences. One entry per CDR3 protein, called by TCRdb with MiXCR from the multiplex PCR reads. The sample records 2,000 or so distinct CDR3 sequences, roughly 20% being singletons. Peripheral blood genomic DNA, not sorted cells or RNA, was the template. The rearrangement joins TRBV7-6 to TRBJ1-2, with 9 bases that match TRBD1. This TCR was recovered from a human donor with a solid tumor. The sample consisted of blood. CDR3 residues: CASSLGQGGDGYTF. CDR3 nucleotides: TGTGCCAGCAGCCTGGGACAGGGAGGGGATGGCTACACCTTC.